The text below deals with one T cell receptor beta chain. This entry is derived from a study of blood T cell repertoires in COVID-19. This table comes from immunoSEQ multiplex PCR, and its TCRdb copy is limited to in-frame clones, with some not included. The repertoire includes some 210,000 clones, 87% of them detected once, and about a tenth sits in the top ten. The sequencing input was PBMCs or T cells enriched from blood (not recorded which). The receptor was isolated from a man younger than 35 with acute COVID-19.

CDR3 protein: CASTVGQPYTEAFF. Written as DNA, the CDR3 is TGTGCCAGCACCGTGGGGCAGCCGTACACTGAAGCTTTCTTT. The chain is built from TRBV28 and TRBJ1-1; a weak D match, TRBD1 (5 bases). V gave up 7 bases and J gave up 3 bases, with 15 bases separating them. Germline V lookup: CDR1 MDHEN, CDR2 SYDVKM. This CDR3 comprises 14 residues.